This T cell receptor (beta chain) was observed in a study of early T cells in non-severe SARS-CoV-2 infection. The germline CDR1 and CDR2 sequences are MDHEN and SYDVKM. The ends were cut back, 7 bases at V and 5 bases at J, with 27 bases in the middle. The CDR3 has 17 residues. Each cDNA molecule carried a unique molecular identifier. TCRdb independently ran MiXCR on the 5' RACE reads; one entry per CDR3 protein. The sample holds 56,000 or so distinct CDR3 sequences, around 16% seen once. The clonotype originates from an adult who was a healthcare worker with PCR-confirmed SARS-CoV-2 infection or an uninfected control (not recorded which). The V gene is TRBV28, the J gene TRBJ2-7; possible D gene TRBD1, 7 bases. The sequencing here drew on whole blood, taken at baseline. Here the CDR3 DNA reads TGTGCCAGCACCGTGCCCGTGTCAGGGGGAGGAAAGGACGAGCAGTACTTC. It yields the protein CASTVPVSGGGKDEQYF.